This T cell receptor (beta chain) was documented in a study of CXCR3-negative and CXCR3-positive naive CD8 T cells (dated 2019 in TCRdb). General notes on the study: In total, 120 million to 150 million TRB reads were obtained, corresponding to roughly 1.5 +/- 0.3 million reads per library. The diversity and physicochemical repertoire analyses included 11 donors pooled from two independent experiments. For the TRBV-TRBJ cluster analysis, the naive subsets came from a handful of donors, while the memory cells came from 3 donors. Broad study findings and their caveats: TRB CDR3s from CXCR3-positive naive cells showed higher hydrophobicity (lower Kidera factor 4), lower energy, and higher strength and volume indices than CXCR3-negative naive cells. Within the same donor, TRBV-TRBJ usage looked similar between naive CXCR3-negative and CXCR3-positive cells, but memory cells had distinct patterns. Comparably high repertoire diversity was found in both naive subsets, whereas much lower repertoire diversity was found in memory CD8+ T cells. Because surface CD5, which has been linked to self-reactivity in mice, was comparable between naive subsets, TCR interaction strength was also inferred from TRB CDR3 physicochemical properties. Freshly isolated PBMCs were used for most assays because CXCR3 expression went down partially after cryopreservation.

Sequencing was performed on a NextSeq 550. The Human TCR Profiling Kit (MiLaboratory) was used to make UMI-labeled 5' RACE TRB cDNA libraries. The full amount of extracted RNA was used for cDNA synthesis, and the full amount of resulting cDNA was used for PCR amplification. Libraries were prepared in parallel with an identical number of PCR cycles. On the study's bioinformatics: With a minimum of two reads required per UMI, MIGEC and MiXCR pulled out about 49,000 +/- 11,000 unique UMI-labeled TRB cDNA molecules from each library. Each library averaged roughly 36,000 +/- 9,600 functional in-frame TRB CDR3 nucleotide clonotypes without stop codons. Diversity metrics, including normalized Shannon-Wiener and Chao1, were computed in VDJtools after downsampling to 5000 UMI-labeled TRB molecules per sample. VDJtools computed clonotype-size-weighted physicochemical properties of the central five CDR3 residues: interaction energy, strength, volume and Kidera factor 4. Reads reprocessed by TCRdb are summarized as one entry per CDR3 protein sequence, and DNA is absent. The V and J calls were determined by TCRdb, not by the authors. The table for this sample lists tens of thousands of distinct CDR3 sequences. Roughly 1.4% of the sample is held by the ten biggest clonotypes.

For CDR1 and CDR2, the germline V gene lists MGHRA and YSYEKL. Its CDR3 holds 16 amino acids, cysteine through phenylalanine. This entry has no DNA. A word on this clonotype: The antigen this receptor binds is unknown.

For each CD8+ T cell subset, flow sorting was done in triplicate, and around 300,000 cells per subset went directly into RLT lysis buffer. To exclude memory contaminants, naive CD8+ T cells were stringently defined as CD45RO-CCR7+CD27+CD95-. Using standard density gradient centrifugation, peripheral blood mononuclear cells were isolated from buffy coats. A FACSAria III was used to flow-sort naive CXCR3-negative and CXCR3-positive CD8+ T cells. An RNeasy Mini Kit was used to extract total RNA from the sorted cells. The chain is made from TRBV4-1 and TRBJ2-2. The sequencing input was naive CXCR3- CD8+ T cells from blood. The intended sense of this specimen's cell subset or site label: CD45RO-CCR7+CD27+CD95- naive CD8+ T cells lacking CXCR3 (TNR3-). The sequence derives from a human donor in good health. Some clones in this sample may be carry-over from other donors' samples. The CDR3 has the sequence CASSQVRRSNTGELFF.